The following is a T cell receptor beta chain sequence with its context. Its antigen is as yet unknown. This CDR3 contains 15 residues. With 1 base removed from V and 4 bases from J, the gap between germline ends came to 11 bases. Germline CDR1 and CDR2: SGHAT and FQNNGV. This sample was included in a study of T cell repertoires in cytomegalovirus infection. Across the study: HLA-B-restricted CMV epitopes that are well studied, plus recently identified HLA-C-restricted ones, were used by the study. Whole-study findings and limits: It was HLA-C-restricted CMV-specific TCR beta clonotypes that dominated the response ex vivo.

A single record per CDR3 protein comes from TCRdb applying MiXCR to the reads. The sample lists hundreds of thousands of distinct CDR3 sequences, around 30% occurring once. The source was cultured PBMCs, collected from culture after CMV antigen stimulation. The clonotype comes from a human donor in good health (CMV status not recorded). Some clones in this sample may be carry-over from other donors' samples. The chain is built from TRBV11-2 and TRBJ1-5, with a weak D call TRBD1 (5 bases). This chain's CDR3 is CASSLGQSVNQPQHF. CDR3 DNA: TGTGCCAGCAGCTTAGGACAGTCCGTTAATCAGCCCCAGCATTTT.